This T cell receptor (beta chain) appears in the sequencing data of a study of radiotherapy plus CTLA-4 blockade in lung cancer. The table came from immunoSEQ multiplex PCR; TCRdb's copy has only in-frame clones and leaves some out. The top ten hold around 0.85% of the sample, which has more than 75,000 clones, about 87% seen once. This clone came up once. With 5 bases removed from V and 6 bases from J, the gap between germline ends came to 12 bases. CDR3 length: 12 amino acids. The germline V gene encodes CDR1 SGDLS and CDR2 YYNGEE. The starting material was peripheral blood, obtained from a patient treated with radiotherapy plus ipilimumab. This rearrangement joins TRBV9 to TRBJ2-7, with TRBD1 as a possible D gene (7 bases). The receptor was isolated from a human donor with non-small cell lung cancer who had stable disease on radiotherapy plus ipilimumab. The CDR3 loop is CASSFQGGEQYF. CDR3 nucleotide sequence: TGTGCCAGCAGTTTCCAGGGGGGCGAGCAGTACTTC. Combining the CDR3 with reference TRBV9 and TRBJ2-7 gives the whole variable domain DSGVTQTPKHLITATGQRVTLRCSPRSGDLSVYWYQQSLDQGLQFLIQYYNGEERAKGNILERFSAQQFPDLHSELNLSSLELGDSALYFCASSFQGGEQYFGPGTRLTVT.